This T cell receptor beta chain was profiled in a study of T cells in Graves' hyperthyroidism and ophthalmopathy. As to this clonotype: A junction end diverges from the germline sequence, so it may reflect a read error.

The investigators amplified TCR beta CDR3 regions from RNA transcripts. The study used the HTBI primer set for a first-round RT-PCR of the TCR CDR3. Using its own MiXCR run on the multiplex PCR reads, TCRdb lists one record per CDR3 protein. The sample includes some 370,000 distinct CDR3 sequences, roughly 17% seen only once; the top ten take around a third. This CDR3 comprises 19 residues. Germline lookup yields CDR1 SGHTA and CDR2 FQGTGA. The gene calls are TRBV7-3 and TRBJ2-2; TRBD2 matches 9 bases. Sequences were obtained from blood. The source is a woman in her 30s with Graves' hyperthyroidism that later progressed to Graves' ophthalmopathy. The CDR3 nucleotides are TGTGCCAGCAGCCTAGGGGCTAGCGGGATGCGGTACGGCACCGGGGAGCTGTCTTTT. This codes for CASSLGASGMRYGTGELSF.